The 16 T cell receptor beta chains presented below share a single source sample, sequenced in a study of resident and recirculating memory T cells in vitiligo. Data came from immunoSEQ multiplex PCR; TCRdb stores just in-frame clones and leaves some out. The sample records tens of thousands of clones, just over 90% being singletons. The specimen sequenced was blood. The receptors shown here come from a male donor with vitiligo.

The CDR3 DNA reads TGTGCCAGCAGCCTAATGTCTAGGAACAATGAGCAGTTCTTC. It translates to CASSLMSRNNEQFF. The chain joins TRBV6-1 to TRBJ2-1; D call uncertain. The CDR3 is 14 residues long. Trimming removed 6 bases from V and 5 bases from J, with 14 bases in between. CDR1 and CDR2 (germline): MNHNS, SASEGT.

The chain employs TRBV7-8 and TRBJ1-1; unclear D gene. Trimming took off 1 base at V and 1 base at J, with 7 bases between the two ends. There are 14 residues in the CDR3. Germline CDR1 is SGHVS and CDR2 is FQNEAQ. Here the CDR3 reads CASSLDVGNTEAFF. The CDR3 DNA is TGTGCCAGCAGCTTAGACGTCGGGAACACTGAAGCTTTCTTT.

The V gene is TRBV19, the J gene TRBJ1-1; 8 nucleotides align to TRBD1. CDR1 is LNHDA, CDR2 SQIVND, per germline (reference sequence). The V segment lost 7 bases and the J segment 3 bases; nucleotides outside the gene matches: 10. CDR3 size: 15 residues. CDR3 nucleotide sequence: TGTGCCAGTATCCGAGCTACAGGGGGATACACTGAAGCTTTCTTT. It encodes CASIRATGGYTEAFF.

The genes are TRBV10-3 and TRBJ2-7, with D unresolved. Germline V gene lookup returns CDR1 ENHRY and CDR2 SYGVKD. The CDR3 is made up of 12 amino acids. Trimming left V 3 bases short and J 6 bases short, with 9 bases between. The CDR3 protein is CAISESSLEQYF. The CDR3 bases are TGTGCCATCAGTGAAAGCTCGCTCGAGCAGTACTTC.

This chain uses TRBV6-1 with TRBJ1-5, with TRBD1 matching over 8 bases. Trimming at V came to 6 bases and at J to 4 bases, leaving 8 bases not matched to a gene. CDR3 length: 15 residues. Germline V gene sequence: CDR1 MNHNS, CDR2 SASEGT. The CDR3 DNA sequence: TGTGCCAGCAGGGCAAGGACAGGGAGGAATCAGCCCCAGCATTTT. Residues: CASRARTGRNQPQHF.

V is TRBV11-2 and J is TRBJ2-1, with 12 positions matching TRBD2. This CDR3 region has 15 residues. V gave up 4 bases and J gave up 10 bases; unmatched junction bases: 8. Germline-derived CDR1 and CDR2 are SGHAT and FQNNGV. The CDR3, as DNA: TGTGCCAGCAGCTCCCGACTAGCGGGAGAAGGGGAGCAGTTCTTC. Translating it yields CASSSRLAGEGEQFF. The full variable domain, completed using reference TRBV11-2 and TRBJ2-1, is EAGVAQSPRYKIIEKRQSVAFWCNPISGHATLYWYQQILGQGPKLLIQFQNNGVVDDSQLPKDRFSAERLKGVDSTLKIQPAKLEDSAVYLCASSSRLAGEGEQFFGPGTRLTVL.

In DNA form, the CDR3 reads TGCGCCAGCAGTCTCGACAGGGTCGGAGAGACCCAGTACTTC. Amino acid sequence: CASSLDRVGETQYF. The rearrangement uses TRBV10-1 and TRBJ2-5; 7 nucleotides align to TRBD1. The germline CDR1 and CDR2 sequences are WNHNN and SYGVQD (reference sequence). V shed 5 bases, J shed 4 bases, and the junction held 7 bases outside the gene matches. This CDR3 spans 14 amino acids.

This clone was seen a single time. This rearrangement joins TRBV9 to TRBJ2-2, with TRBD2 as a possible D gene (6 bases). Trimming removed 2 bases from V and 1 base from J, with 12 bases in between. The CDR3 is made up of 16 amino acids. Germline V gene sequence: CDR1 SGDLS, CDR2 YYNGEE. CDR3 in amino acids: CASSVELARNTGELFF. The CDR3 DNA reads TGTGCCAGCAGCGTTGAGCTAGCGAGGAACACCGGGGAGCTGTTTTTT.

CDR3 DNA sequence: TGTGCCAGTAGTATCGGGGGAACTGGGGCCAACGTCCTGACTTTC. This gives the protein CASSIGGTGANVLTF. V is TRBV19 and J is TRBJ2-6; D is possibly TRBD2 (6 bases). Germline lookup yields CDR1 LNHDA and CDR2 SQIVND (reference sequence). This CDR3 contains 15 residues. The ends were cut back, 3 bases at V and 2 bases at J, with 8 bases in the middle.

The chain uses TRBV7-8 and TRBJ1-1; 12 bases are a match to TRBD1. With V trimmed by 5 bases and J by 1 base, 11 bases remained unmatched. Germline CDR1 SGHVS, CDR2 FQNEAQ. The length of the CDR3 is 18 residues. The CDR3 here is CASSPISRDRGRNTEAFF. The CDR3 DNA sequence: TGTGCCAGCAGCCCGATATCCCGGGACAGGGGGCGGAACACTGAAGCTTTCTTT. The variable domain in full, completed from reference TRBV7-8 and TRBJ1-1, reads GAGVSQSPRYKVAKRGQDVALRCDPISGHVSLFWYQQALGQGPEFLTYFQNEAQLDKSGLPSDRFFAERPEGSVSTLKIQRTQQEDSAVYLCASSPISRDRGRNTEAFFGQGTRLTVV.

V is TRBV29-1 and J is TRBJ1-1; D is unresolved. This CDR3 has 12 amino acids. Deletions cut 4 bases from V and 0 bases from J, with 6 bases between. The V gene's germline CDR1 is SQVTM and CDR2 ANQGSEA. CDR3 amino acids: CSVGGLNTEAFF. The CDR3 DNA sequence: TGCAGCGTTGGAGGCCTGAACACTGAAGCTTTCTTT.

The chain uses TRBV4-2 and TRBJ2-7; perhaps TRBD1 as D (6 bases). This CDR3 region has 13 residues. Trimming took 1 base from V and 6 from J, leaving 10 bases between them. Per the germline V gene, CDR1 is LGHNA and CDR2 is YNFKEQ. CDR3 nucleotides: TGTGCCAGCAGCCAAGTATCAGGGGCCGAGCAGTACTTC. Amino acids: CASSQVSGAEQYF.

The chain joins TRBV29-1 to TRBJ1-1; D is ambiguous. The germline V gene encodes CDR1 SQVTM and CDR2 ANQGSEA. Trimming shortened V by 8 bases and J by 1 base, and 8 bases separated the two germline ends. The CDR3 has 11 residues. CDR3 DNA sequence: TGCAGCATCCCTCGGAACACTGAAGCTTTCTTT. This codes for CSIPRNTEAFF.

CDR3 loop: CASSSRGRVGEETQYF. For the CDR3, the DNA is TGTGCCAGCAGTTCTCGGGGTAGGGTCGGAGAAGAGACCCAGTACTTC. The chain couples TRBV28 to TRBJ2-5; a weak D match, TRBD2 (5 bases). Germline assignment: CDR1 MDHEN and CDR2 SYDVKM. The CDR3 spans 16 residues. Trimming left V 4 bases short and J 3 bases short, with 18 bases between.

This chain uses TRBV9 with TRBJ1-4, with 7 bases fitting TRBD1. CDR3 size: 14 residues. Germline V lookup: CDR1 SGDLS, CDR2 YYNGEE. J lost 4 bases, V lost 7 bases, and 7 bases had no gene match. For the CDR3, the DNA is TGTGCCAGCTCTGAGGGGGCTGGTAATGAAAAACTGTTTTTT. Translating gives CASSEGAGNEKLFF. The full variable domain, in which reference TRBV9 and TRBJ1-4 provide the parts outside the CDR3, is DSGVTQTPKHLITATGQRVTLRCSPRSGDLSVYWYQQSLDQGLQFLIQYYNGEERAKGNILERFSAQQFPDLHSELNLSSLELGDSALYFCASSEGAGNEKLFFGSGTQLSVL.

As for this clone: The junction shows a germline mismatch at one end, possibly a read error. The chain has TRBV28 and TRBJ1-1; D unresolved. This CDR3 has 12 residues. The V gene's germline CDR1 is MDHEN and CDR2 SYDVKM. For the CDR3, the DNA is TGTGCCAGCAGTCCCGGGAACCCTGAAGCTTTCTTT. This sequence encodes CASSPGNPEAFF.